This T cell receptor (beta chain) was documented in a study of cytomegalovirus exposure and HLA in healthy donors. CDR1 and CDR2 from the germline V gene are MNHNS and SASEGT. Trimming took 4 bases from V and 5 from J; bases not matched to a gene: 6. This CDR3 region has 15 residues. The PCR was carried out with 60 Vbeta primers and 13 Jbeta primers. Some clones are missing from TCRdb's copy, which holds only in-frame ones; the method was immunoSEQ multiplex PCR. Of some 120,000 clones in the sample, 81% were seen once. This sequence joins TRBV6-1 and TRBJ2-1, with TRBD1 identical over 9 bases. Sequencing was done on a sample of PBMCs. The receptor comes from a man younger than 30 in good health and CMV-seronegative. This CDR3 is CASSAPGQGDNEQFF. CDR3 in DNA: TGTGCCAGCAGTGCCCCGGGACAGGGAGACAATGAGCAGTTCTTC.